The clone carrying this T cell receptor beta chain appeared many times. Its target is not known. A junction boundary mismatches the germline segment, possibly from a read error. The data belong to a study of early T cells in non-severe SARS-CoV-2 infection. At the level of the study: Sequencing used unsorted whole-blood bulk RNA, so chains lack pairing.

CDR1 and CDR2 from the germline V gene are DFQATT and SNEGSKA (reference sequence). CDR3 length equals 14 residues. Findings and limits, study-wide: A preference for anti-spike CD8 responses marked VDJdb matching, which missed private and CD4 specificities.

Attachment of unique molecular identifiers was made to individual cDNA molecules. TCRdb re-called the 5' RACE reads with MiXCR, one entry per CDR3 protein. The table includes fewer than 70,000 distinct CDR3 sequences, around 12% detected once. The rearrangement joins TRBV20-1 to TRBJ1-6; no definite D call. The clonotype originates from an adult who was a healthcare worker with PCR-confirmed SARS-CoV-2 infection or an uninfected control (not recorded which). The sequencing sample was made of whole blood. Here the CDR3 DNA reads TGCAGTGCAAGAGAAGGAGGGAGCGTGGGACCCCTCCACTTT. Translation gives CSAREGGSVGPLHF.